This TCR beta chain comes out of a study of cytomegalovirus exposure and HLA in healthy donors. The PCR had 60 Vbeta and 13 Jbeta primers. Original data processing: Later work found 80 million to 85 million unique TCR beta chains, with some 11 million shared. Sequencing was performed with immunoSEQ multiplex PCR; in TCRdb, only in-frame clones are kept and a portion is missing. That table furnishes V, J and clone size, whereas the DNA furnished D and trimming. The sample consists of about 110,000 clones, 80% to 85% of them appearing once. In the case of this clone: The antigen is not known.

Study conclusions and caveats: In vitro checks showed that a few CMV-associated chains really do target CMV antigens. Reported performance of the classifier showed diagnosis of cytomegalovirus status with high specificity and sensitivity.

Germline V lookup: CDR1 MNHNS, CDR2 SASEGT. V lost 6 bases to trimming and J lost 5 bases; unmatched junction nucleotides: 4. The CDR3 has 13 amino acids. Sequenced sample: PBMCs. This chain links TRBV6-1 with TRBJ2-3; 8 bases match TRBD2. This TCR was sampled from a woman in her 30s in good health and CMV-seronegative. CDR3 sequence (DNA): TGTGCCAGCAGGATAGCGGGACAAGATACGCAGTATTTT. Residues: CASRIAGQDTQYF.